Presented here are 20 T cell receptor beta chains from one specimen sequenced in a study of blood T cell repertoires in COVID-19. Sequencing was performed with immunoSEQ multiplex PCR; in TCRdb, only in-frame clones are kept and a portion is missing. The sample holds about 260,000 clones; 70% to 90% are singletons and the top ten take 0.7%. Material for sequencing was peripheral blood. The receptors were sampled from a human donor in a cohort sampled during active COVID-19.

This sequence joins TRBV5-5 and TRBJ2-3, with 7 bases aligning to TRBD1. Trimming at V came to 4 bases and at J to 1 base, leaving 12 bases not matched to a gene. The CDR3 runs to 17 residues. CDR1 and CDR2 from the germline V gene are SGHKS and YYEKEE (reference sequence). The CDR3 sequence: CASSLGTEALRTDTQYF. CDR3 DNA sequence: TGTGCCAGCAGCCTGGGGACAGAGGCTTTGCGCACAGATACGCAGTATTTT.

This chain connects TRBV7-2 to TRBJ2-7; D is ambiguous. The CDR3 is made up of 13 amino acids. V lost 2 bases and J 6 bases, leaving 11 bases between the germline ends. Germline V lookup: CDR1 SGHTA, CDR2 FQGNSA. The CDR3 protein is CASSLSGLPEQYF. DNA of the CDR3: TGTGCCAGCAGCTTAAGTGGCCTGCCCGAGCAGTACTTC.

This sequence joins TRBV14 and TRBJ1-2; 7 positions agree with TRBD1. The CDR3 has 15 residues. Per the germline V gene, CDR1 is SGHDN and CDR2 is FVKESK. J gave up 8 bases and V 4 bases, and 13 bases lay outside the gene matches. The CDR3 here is CASSPTLDRAGGYTF. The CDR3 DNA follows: TGTGCCAGCAGCCCTACCCTAGACAGGGCCGGGGGCTACACCTTC.

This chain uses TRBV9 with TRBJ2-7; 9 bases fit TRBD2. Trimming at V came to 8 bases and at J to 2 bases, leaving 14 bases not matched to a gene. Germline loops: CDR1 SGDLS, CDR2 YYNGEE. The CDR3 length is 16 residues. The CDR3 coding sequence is TGTGCCAGTTCTCGGTCTAGCGGGGAATTTACCTACGAGCAGTACTTC. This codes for CASSRSSGEFTYEQYF.

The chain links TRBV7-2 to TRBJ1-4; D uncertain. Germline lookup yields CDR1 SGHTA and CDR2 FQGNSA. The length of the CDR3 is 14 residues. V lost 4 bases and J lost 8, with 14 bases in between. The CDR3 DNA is TGTGCCAGCAGCTCAACCCGGGATTCGGAAAAACTGTTTTTT. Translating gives CASSSTRDSEKLFF.

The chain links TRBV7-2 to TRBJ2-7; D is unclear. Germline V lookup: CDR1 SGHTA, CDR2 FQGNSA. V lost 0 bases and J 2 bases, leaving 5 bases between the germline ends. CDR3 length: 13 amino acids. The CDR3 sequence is CASSLAPTYEQYF. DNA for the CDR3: TGTGCCAGCAGCTTAGCGCCTACCTACGAGCAGTACTTC.

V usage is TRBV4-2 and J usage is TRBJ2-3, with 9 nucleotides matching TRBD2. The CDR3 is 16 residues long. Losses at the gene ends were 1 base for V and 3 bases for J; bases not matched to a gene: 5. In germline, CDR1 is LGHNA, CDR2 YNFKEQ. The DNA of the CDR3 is TGTGCCAGCAGCCAAGTATCCAGCGGGAGGACAGATACGCAGTATTTT. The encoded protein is CASSQVSSGRTDTQYF.

The CDR3 sequence is CASSLLAARETQYF. CDR3 DNA sequence: TGTGCCAGCAGTTTATTGGCAGCTAGGGAGACCCAGTACTTC. This chain links TRBV27 with TRBJ2-5; D unclear. Per germline, CDR1 MNHEY and CDR2 SMNVEV (reference sequence). This CDR3 contains 14 residues. The V gene lost 1 base and the J gene lost 5 bases, with 11 bases spanning the gap.

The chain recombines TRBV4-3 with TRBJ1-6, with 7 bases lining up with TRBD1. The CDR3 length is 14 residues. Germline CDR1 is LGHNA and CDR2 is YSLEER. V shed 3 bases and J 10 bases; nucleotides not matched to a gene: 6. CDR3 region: CASSHDRVESPLHF. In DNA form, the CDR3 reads TGCGCCAGCAGCCACGACAGGGTTGAATCACCCCTCCACTTT.

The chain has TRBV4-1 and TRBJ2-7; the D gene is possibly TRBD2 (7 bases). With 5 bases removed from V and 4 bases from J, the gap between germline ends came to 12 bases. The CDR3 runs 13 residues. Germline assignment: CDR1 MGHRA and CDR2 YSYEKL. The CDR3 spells CASSGGGRYEQYF. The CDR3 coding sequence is TGCGCCAGCAGCGGCGGGGGCCGGTACGAGCAGTACTTC.

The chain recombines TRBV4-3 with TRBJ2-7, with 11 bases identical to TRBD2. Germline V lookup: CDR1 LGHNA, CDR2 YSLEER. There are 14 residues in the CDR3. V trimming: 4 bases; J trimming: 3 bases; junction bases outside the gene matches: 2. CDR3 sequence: CASSPGLAGYEQYF. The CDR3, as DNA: TGCGCCAGCAGCCCCGGACTAGCGGGCTACGAGCAGTACTTC.

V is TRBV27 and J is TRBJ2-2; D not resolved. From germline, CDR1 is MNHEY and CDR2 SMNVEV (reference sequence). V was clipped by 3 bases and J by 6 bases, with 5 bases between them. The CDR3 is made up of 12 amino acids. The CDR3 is CASSFRAGELFF. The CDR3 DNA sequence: TGTGCCAGCAGTTTCCGGGCCGGGGAGCTGTTTTTT.

This CDR3 reads CASSLDSVYHEQYF. DNA of the CDR3: TGTGCCAGCAGCCTGGACAGTGTGTACCACGAGCAGTACTTC. The chain carries TRBV7-9 and TRBJ2-7; the D gene is possibly TRBD1 (6 bases). Trimming took 5 bases from V and 5 from J, leaving 16 bases between them. The germline V gene encodes CDR1 SEHNR and CDR2 FQNEAQ (reference sequence). There are 14 residues in the CDR3.

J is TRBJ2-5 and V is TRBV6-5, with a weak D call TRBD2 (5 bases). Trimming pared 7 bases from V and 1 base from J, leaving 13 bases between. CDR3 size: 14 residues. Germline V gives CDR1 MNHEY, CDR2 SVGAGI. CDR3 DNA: TGTGCCAGCACGTCAGCGGCGACCCAAGAGACCCAGTACTTC. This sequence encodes CASTSAATQETQYF.

The CDR3 region is CASSTRQGNSYNEQFF. The DNA of the CDR3 is TGTGCCAGCAGTACTCGACAGGGGAACTCCTACAATGAGCAGTTCTTC. The chain couples TRBV28 to TRBJ2-1; 8 nucleotides align to TRBD1. This CDR3 comprises 16 residues. The germline CDR1 and CDR2 sequences are MDHEN and SYDVKM. Unmatched junction bases numbered 6, after V lost 5 bases and J lost 0 bases.

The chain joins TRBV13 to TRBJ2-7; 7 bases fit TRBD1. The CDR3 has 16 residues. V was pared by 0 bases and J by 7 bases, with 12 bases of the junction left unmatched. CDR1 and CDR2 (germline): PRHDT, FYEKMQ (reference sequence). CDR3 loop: CASSLGGEGAGWEQYF. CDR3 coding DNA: TGTGCCAGCAGCTTAGGGGGCGAGGGGGCCGGATGGGAGCAGTACTTC. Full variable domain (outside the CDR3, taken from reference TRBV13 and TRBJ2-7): AAGVIQSPRHLIKEKRETATLKCYPIPRHDTVYWYQQGPGQDPQFLISFYEKMQSDKGSIPDRFSAQQFSDYHSELNMSSLELGDSALYFCASSLGGEGAGWEQYFGPGTRLTVT.

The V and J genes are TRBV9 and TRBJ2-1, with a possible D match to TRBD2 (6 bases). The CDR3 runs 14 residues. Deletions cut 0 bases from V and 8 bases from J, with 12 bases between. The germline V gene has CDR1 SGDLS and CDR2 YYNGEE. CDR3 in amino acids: CASSVAGDGDEQFF. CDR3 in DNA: TGTGCCAGCAGCGTAGCGGGGGACGGGGATGAGCAGTTCTTC. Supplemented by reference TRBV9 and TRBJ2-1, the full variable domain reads DSGVTQTPKHLITATGQRVTLRCSPRSGDLSVYWYQQSLDQGLQFLIQYYNGEERAKGNILERFSAQQFPDLHSELNLSSLELGDSALYFCASSVAGDGDEQFFGPGTRLTVL.

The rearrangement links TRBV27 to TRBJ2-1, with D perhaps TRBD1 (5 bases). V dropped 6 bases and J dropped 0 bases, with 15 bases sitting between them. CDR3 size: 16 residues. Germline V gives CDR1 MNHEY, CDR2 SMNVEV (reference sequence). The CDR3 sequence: CASRRTGSSSYNEQFF. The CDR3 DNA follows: TGTGCCAGCAGACGAACAGGATCTAGCTCCTACAATGAGCAGTTCTTC.

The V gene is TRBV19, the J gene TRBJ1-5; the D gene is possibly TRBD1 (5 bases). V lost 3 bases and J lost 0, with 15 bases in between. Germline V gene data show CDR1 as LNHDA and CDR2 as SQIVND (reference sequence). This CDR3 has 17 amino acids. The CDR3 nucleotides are TGTGCCAGTAGTATCGGGCAGGGTCTTTATAGCAATCAGCCCCAGCATTTT. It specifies CASSIGQGLYSNQPQHF.

This CDR3 is CASSVLLAGGQETQYF. The CDR3 DNA reads TGTGCCAGCAGTGTTTTACTAGCGGGAGGGCAAGAGACCCAGTACTTC. This chain links TRBV6-1 with TRBJ2-5; 13 bases line up with TRBD2. Germline V gene lookup returns CDR1 MNHNS and CDR2 SASEGT. V was pared by 4 bases and J by 2 bases, with 4 bases of the junction left unmatched. The CDR3 runs 16 residues.